This T cell receptor beta chain was retrieved from a study of post-analysis software for immune sequencing data. Notes on the study in general: With TRBV5-6, TRBV5-1 and TRBV20-1 included, several TRBV segments were more frequent in patients than in controls. For normalized Chao1 diversity, multiple sclerosis patients scored significantly lower than controls did.

V was pared by 9 bases and J by 3 bases, with 11 bases between. This CDR3 is built from 13 residues. Germline CDR1 SNHLY, CDR2 FYNNEI. About this clonotype itself: Its target is not known.

Libraries were made from TCR beta cDNA, and they carried unique molecular identifiers. The source material, roughly 0.9 to 11 million T cells, gave rise to roughly 500,000 cDNA molecules. TCRdb passed the PCR reads through MiXCR, listing each CDR3 protein once. The table includes approximately 260,000 distinct CDR3 sequences, 36% detected once. V usage is TRBV2 and J usage is TRBJ1-4, with D possibly TRBD1 on 6 matching bases. The specimen was blood. This TCR derives from a girl aged 10 to 17 with multiple sclerosis. CDR3 region: CASTQGSNEKLFF. The CDR3, as DNA: TGTGCCAGTACTCAGGGGTCTAATGAAAAACTGTTTTTT.